Listed here are 2 T cell receptor beta chains from one sample, sequenced in a study of blood T cell repertoires in COVID-19. Libraries were prepared by immunoSEQ multiplex PCR; TCRdb keeps only in-frame clonotypes and omits some of them. The table has under 70,000 clones, roughly 89% seen once. The specimen was peripheral blood. These receptors all come from a man aged 50 or older with acute or convalescent COVID-19.

This clone is a singleton in its sample. V and J are TRBV10-3 and TRBJ1-1, with 8 bases identical to TRBD1. J was trimmed by 6 bases and V by 10 bases; bases with no gene match: 7. Per the germline V gene, CDR1 is ENHRY and CDR2 is SYGVKD. The CDR3 runs 12 residues. The DNA for the CDR3 is TGTGCCACCGGACAGGGAGGGTCTGAAGCTTTCTTT. Protein: CATGQGGSEAFF.

The rearrangement uses TRBV11-2 and TRBJ1-5; 10 nucleotides line up with TRBD1. The V and J ends lost 1 base and 0 bases, in that order; junction bases with no gene match: 6. Germline V gene sequence: CDR1 SGHAT, CDR2 FQNNGV. The CDR3 runs to 18 residues. The CDR3 sequence: CASSLGDRGPYSNQPQHF. The CDR3 DNA sequence: TGTGCCAGCAGCTTAGGGGACAGGGGACCTTATAGCAATCAGCCCCAGCATTTT.